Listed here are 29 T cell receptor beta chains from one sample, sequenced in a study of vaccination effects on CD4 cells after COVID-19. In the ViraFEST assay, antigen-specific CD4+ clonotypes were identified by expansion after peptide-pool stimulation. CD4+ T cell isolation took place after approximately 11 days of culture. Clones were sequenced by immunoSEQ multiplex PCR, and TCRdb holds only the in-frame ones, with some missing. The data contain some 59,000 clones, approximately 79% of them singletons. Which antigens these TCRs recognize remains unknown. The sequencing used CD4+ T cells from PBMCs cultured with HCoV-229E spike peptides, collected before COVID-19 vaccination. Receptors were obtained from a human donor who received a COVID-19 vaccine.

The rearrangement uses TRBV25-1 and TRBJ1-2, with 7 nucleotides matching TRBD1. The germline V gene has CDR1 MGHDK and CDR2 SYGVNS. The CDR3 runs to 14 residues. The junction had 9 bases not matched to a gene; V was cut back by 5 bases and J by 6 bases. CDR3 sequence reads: CASSQWAGGDGYTF. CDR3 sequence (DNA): TGTGCCAGCAGTCAATGGGCAGGGGGGGATGGCTACACCTTC.

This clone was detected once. The CDR3 region has the DNA TGTGCCAGCTCGGGGTCACAGGGGGCCACCGGGGAGCTGTTTTTT. Translation gives CASSGSQGATGELFF. The gene calls are TRBV6-5 and TRBJ2-2; 9 nucleotides agree with TRBD1. This CDR3 is built from 15 residues. With V trimmed by 8 bases and J by 4 bases, 8 bases remained unmatched. Germline values: CDR1 MNHEY, CDR2 SVGAGI.

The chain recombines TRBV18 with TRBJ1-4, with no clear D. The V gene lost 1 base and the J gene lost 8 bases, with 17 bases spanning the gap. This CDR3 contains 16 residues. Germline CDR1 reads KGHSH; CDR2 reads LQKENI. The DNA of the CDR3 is TGTGCCAGCTCACCACTTCGAGCCCGCGGGAGAGAAAAACTGTTTTTT. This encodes CASSPLRARGREKLFF.

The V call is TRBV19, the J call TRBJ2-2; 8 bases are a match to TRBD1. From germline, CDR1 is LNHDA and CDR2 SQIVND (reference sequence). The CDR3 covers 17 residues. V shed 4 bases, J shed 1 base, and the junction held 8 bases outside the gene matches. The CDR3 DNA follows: TGTGCCAGTAGTACTCCGCGAGGGACAGGGAACACCGGGGAGCTGTTTTTT. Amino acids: CASSTPRGTGNTGELFF.

CDR3 region: CASSYDGNTEAFF. The CDR3 region has the DNA TGTGCCAGCAGTTACGATGGGAACACTGAAGCTTTCTTT. The chain employs TRBV6-2 or TRBV6-3 and TRBJ1-1; D gene uncertain. Germline V gene sequence: CDR1 MNHEY, CDR2 SVGEGT. Trimming pared 2 bases from V and 1 base from J, leaving 5 bases between. The CDR3 contains 13 residues.

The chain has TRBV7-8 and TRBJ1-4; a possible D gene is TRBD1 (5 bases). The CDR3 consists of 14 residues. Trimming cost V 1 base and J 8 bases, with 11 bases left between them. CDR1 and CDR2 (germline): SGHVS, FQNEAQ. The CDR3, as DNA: TGTGCCAGCAGCTTAGTGGGGGAAGGGGAAAAACTGTTTTTT. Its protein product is CASSLVGEGEKLFF.

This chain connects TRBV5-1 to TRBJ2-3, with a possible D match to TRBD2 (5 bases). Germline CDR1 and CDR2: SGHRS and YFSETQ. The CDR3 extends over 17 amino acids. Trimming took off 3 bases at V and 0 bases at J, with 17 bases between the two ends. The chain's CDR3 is CASSSELGEPSTDTQYF. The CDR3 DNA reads TGCGCCAGCAGCTCCGAACTAGGAGAGCCTAGCACAGATACGCAGTATTTT.

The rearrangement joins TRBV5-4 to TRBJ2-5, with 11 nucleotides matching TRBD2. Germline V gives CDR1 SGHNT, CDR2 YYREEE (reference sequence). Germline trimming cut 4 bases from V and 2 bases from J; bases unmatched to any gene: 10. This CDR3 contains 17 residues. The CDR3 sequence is CASSLISLAGVQETQYF. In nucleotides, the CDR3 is TGTGCCAGCAGCCTGATTTCACTAGCGGGGGTTCAAGAGACCCAGTACTTC.

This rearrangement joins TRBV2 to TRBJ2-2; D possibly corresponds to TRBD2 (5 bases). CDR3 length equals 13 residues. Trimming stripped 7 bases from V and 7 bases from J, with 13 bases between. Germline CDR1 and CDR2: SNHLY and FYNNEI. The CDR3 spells CASKVSASGELFF. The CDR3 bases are TGTGCCAGCAAAGTTAGCGCGAGCGGGGAGCTGTTTTTT.

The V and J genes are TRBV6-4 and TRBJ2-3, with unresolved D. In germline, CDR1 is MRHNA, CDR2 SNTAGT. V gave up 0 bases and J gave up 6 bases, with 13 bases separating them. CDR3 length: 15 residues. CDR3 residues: CASSDSYKSQDTQYF. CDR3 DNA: TGTGCCAGCAGTGACTCTTATAAGTCCCAGGATACGCAGTATTTT.

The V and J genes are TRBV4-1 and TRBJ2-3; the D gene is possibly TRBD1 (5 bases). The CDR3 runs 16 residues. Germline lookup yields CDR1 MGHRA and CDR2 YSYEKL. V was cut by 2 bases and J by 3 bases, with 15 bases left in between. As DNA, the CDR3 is TGCGCCAGCAGCCAACAGACAGCGTCCGGTACAGATACGCAGTATTTT. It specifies CASSQQTASGTDTQYF.

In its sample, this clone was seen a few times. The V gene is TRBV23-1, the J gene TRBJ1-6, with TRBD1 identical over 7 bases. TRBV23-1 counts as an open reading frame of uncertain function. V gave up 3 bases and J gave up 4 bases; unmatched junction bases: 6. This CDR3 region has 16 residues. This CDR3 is CASSQRQGVYNSPLHF. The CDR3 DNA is TGCGCCAGCAGTCAGAGGCAGGGGGTTTATAATTCACCCCTCCACTTT.

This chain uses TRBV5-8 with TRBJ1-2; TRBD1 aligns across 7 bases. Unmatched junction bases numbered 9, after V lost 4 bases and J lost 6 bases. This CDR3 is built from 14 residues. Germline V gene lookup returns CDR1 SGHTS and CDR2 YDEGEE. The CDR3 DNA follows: TGTGCCAGCAGCCGGGACAGAAGATCCAATGGCTACACCTTC. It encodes CASSRDRRSNGYTF.

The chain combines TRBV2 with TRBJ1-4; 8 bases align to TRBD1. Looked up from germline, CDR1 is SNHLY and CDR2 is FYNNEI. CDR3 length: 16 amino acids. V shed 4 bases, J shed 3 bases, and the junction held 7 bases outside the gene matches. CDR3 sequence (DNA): TGTGCCAGCAGTGTCGACAGGGGAAGTTCTAATGAAAAACTGTTTTTT. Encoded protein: CASSVDRGSSNEKLFF.

CDR3 nucleotides: TGTGCCAGCAGCCAAGGTCAGGGGGCGTTCTATGGCTACACCTTC. It specifies CASSQGQGAFYGYTF. V and J are TRBV3-1 (or the pseudogene TRBV3-2) and TRBJ1-2; 8 bases map to TRBD1. Per the germline V gene, CDR1 is LGHDT and CDR2 is YNNKEL (reference sequence). The CDR3 has 15 amino acids. V shed 1 base, J shed 4 bases, and the junction held 5 bases outside the gene matches.

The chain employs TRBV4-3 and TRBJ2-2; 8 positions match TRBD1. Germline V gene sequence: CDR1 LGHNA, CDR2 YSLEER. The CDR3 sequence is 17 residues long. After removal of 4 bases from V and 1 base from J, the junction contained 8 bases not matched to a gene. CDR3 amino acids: CASSLSPGQVNTGELFF. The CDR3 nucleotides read TGCGCCAGCAGCCTCTCCCCGGGACAGGTGAACACCGGGGAGCTGTTTTTT.

CDR3 sequence reads: CASTKLAGTNEQFF. The CDR3 nucleotides are TGTGCCAGTACAAAACTAGCGGGGACCAATGAGCAGTTCTTC. V is TRBV7-2 and J is TRBJ2-1; 10 nucleotides align to TRBD2. The CDR3 is 14 residues long. The germline V gene encodes CDR1 SGHTA and CDR2 FQGNSA. The V gene end was trimmed by 9 bases and the J gene end by 6 bases; junction bases not matched to a gene: 8.

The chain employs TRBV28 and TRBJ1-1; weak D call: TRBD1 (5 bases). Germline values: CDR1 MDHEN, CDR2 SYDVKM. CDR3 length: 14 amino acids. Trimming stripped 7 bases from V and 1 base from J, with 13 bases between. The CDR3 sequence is CASTLPGGNTEAFF. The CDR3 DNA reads TGTGCCAGCACCCTCCCCGGGGGGAACACTGAAGCTTTCTTT.

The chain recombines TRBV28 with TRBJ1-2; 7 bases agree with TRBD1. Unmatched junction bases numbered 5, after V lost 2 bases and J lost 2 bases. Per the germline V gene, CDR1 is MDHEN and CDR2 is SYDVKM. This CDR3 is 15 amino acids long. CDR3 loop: CASSLKRGLNYGYTF. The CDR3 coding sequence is TGTGCCAGCAGTTTAAAGAGGGGGCTAAACTATGGCTACACCTTC.

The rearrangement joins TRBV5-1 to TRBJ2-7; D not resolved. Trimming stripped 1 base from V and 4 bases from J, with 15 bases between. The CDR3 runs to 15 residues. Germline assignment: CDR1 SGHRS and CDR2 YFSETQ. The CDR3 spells CASSLPLEPSYEQYV. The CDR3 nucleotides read TGCGCCAGCAGCTTGCCTTTAGAACCTTCTTACGAGCAGTACGTC.

The CDR3 nucleotides read TGTGCCAGCAGCCCCCCGACTAGCGGGCGAAACTACGAGCAGTACGTC. This gives the protein CASSPPTSGRNYEQYV. The V gene is TRBV3-1 (or the pseudogene TRBV3-2), the J gene TRBJ2-7, with 10 positions matching TRBD2. CDR1 is LGHDT, CDR2 YNNKEL, per germline (reference sequence). With V trimmed by 4 bases and J by 3 bases, 9 bases remained unmatched. The CDR3 sequence is 16 residues long.

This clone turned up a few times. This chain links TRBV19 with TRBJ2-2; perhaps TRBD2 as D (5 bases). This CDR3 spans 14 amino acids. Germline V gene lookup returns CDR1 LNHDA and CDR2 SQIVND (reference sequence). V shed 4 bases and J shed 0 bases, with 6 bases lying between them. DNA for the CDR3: TGTGCCAGTAGTACGGGATCGAACACCGGGGAGCTGTTTTTT. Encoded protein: CASSTGSNTGELFF.

In DNA, the CDR3 is TGTGCCAGCAGCTTAGCCTCCTCGGTAAAAGAGACCCAGTACTTC. Encoded protein: CASSLASSVKETQYF. V usage is TRBV11-2 and J usage is TRBJ2-5; D gene unclear. The CDR3 runs to 15 residues. The germline V and J ends were trimmed by 1 base and 3 bases, with 12 bases remaining between them. The germline V gene encodes CDR1 SGHAT and CDR2 FQNNGV.

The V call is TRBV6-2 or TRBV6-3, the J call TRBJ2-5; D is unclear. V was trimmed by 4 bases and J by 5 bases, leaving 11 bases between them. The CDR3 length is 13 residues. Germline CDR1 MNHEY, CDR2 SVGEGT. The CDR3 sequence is CASSLARRETQYF. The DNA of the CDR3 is TGTGCCAGCAGTTTAGCTCGGCGGGAGACCCAGTACTTC.

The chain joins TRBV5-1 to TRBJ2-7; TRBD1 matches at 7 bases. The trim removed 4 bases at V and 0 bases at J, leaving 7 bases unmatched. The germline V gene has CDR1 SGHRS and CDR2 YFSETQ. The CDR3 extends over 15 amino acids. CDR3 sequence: CASSPTGVRSYEQYV. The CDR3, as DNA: TGCGCCAGCAGCCCTACAGGGGTCCGCTCCTACGAGCAGTACGTC.

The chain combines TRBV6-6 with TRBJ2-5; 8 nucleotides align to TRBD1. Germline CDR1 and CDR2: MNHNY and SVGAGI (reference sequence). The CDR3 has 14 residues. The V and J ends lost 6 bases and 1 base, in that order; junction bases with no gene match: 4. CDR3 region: CASSRTGSQETQYF. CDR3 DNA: TGTGCCAGCAGCCGGACAGGGAGCCAAGAGACCCAGTACTTC.

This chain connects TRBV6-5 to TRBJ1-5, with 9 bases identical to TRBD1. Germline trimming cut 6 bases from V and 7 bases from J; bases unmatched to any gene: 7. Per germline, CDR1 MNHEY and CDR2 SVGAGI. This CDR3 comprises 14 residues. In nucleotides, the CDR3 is TGTGCCAGCAGGCCCGGGACAGGGACGCAGCCCCAGCATTTT. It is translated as CASRPGTGTQPQHF.

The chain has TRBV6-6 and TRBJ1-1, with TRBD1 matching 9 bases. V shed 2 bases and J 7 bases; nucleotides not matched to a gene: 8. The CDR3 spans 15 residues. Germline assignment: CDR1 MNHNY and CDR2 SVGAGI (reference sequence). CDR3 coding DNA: TGTGCCAGCAGTTACATACAGGGGGCCAAGGTTGAAGCTTTCTTT. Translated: CASSYIQGAKVEAFF.

In DNA, the CDR3 is TGCGCCAGCAGCCAATCACAGGGGGCGCAGGATAAGCCCCAGCATTTT. Its translation is CASSQSQGAQDKPQHF. V and J are TRBV4-1 and TRBJ1-5; 9 nucleotides align to TRBD1. CDR1 and CDR2 (germline): MGHRA, YSYEKL. The CDR3 runs to 16 residues. J lost 8 bases, V lost 2 bases, and 10 bases had no gene match.